This T cell receptor (beta chain) was sequenced for a study of shared T cell receptors in the human thymus. The assay was immunoSEQ multiplex PCR, and TCRdb's table has in-frame clones only and misses some. In the table there are 500,000 to 850,000 clones, about 89% of which are singletons. Germline assignment: CDR1 LNHNV and CDR2 YYDKDF (reference sequence). CDR3 length equals 18 residues. V was cut by 3 bases and J by 0 bases, with 18 bases left in between. These data were likewise used in another study, on human thymus T cells. That source notes: The people who donated were healthy Finnish babies having corrective surgery for congenital heart defects. Thymus pieces cut out during corrective heart surgery were the tissue that was used. Within thymic and blood repertoires, V and J gene usage appeared to be biased.

The TCR was taken from a boy younger than two with a congenital heart defect. The specimen was thymocytes. This chain connects TRBV15 to TRBJ1-3; possible D gene TRBD1, 5 bases. CDR3 amino acids: CATSRRRGQLSSGNTIYF. The CDR3 DNA sequence: TGTGCCACCAGCAGGAGGAGAGGACAACTCAGCTCTGGAAACACCATATATTTT.